This T cell receptor (beta chain) stems from a study of PD-1 blockade in classical Hodgkin lymphoma. As for the study in general: Patients in the cohort were put on intravenous nivolumab, 3 mg/kg every 2 weeks.

Broader study findings: Patients excluded were those beginning nivolumab under 1 year after ASCT. The study reported lower baseline TCR diversity in newly diagnosed patients than in healthy donors.

CDR1 is SGHNT and CDR2 is YYREEE in the germline V gene (reference sequence). This CDR3 is 17 amino acids long. The V and J ends lost 4 bases and 2 bases respectively, with 18 bases between them. Each patient's relapse followed autologous stem cell transplantation, and brentuximab vedotin exposure varied. About this clone itself: The antigen is undetermined.

Assay used: immunoSEQ multiplex PCR; TCRdb lists only in-frame clones, some missing. The sample has about 41,000 clones; 65% to 80% are singletons. The source was peripheral blood mononuclear cells (PBMCs), collected at baseline. The receptor was isolated from a human donor with classical Hodgkin lymphoma. This rearrangement joins TRBV5-4 to TRBJ2-2; D is perhaps TRBD1 or TRBD2 (6 bases each). In DNA, the CDR3 is TGTGCCAGCAGCCACCCCGCGCGGGACATAAACACCGGGGAGCTGTTTTTT. Translation gives CASSHPARDINTGELFF. Together with reference TRBV5-4 and TRBJ2-2, the CDR3 gives the full variable domain: ETGVTQSPTHLIKTRGQQVTLRCSSQSGHNTVSWYQQALGQGPQFIFQYYREEENGRGNFPPRFSGLQFPNYSSELNVNALELDDSALYLCASSHPARDINTGELFFGEGSRLTVL.